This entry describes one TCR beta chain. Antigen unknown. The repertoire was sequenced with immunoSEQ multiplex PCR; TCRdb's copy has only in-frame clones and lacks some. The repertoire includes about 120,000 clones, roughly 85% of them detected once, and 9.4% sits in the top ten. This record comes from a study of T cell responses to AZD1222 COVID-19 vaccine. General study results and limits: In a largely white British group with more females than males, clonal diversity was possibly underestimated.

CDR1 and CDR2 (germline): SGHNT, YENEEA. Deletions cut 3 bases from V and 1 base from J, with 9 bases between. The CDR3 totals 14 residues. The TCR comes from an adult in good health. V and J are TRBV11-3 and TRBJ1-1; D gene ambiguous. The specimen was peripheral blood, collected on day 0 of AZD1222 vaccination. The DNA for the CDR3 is TGTGCCAGCAGCTTTCAGGAAACGAACACTGAAGCTTTCTTT. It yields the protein CASSFQETNTEAFF.